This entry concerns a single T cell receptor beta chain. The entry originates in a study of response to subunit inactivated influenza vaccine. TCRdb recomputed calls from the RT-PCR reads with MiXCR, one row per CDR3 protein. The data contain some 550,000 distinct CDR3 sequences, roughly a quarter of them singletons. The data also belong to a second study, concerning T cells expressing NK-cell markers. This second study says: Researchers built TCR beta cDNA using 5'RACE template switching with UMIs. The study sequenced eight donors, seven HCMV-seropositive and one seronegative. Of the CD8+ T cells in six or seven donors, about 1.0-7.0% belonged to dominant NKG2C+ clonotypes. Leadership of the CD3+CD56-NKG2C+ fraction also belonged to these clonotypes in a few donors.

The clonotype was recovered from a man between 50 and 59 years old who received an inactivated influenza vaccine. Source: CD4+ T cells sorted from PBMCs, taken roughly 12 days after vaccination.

CDR3 amino acids: CASSLGQGALSTEAFF. The CDR3 nucleotides read TGCGCCAGCAGCTTGGGTCAGGGAGCGTTGAGCACTGAAGCTTTCTTT. The chain joins TRBV5-1 to TRBJ1-1, with a tentative D call TRBD1 (5 bases). Trimming shortened V by 0 bases and J by 4 bases, and 16 bases separated the two germline ends. The CDR3 length is 16 residues. The V gene's germline CDR1 is SGHRS and CDR2 YFSETQ. Full variable domain (outside the CDR3, taken from reference TRBV5-1 and TRBJ1-1): KAGVTQTPRYLIKTRGQQVTLSCSPISGHRSVSWYQQTPGQGLQFLFEYFSETQRNKGNFPGRFSGRQFSNSRSEMNVSTLELGDSALYLCASSLGQGALSTEAFFGQGTRLTVV.